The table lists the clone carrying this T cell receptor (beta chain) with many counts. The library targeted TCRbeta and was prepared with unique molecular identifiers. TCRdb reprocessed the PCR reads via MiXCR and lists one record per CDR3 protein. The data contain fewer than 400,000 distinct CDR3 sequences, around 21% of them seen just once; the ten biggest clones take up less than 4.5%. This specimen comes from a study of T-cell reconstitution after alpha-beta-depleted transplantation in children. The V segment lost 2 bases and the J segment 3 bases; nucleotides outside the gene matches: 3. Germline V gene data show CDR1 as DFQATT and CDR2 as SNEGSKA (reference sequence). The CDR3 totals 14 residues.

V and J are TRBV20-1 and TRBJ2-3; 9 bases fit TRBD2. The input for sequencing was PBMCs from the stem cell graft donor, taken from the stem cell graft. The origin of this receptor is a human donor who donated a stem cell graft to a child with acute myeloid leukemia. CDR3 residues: CSARRREGTDTQYF. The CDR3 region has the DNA TGCAGTGCTAGAAGGCGGGAGGGTACAGATACGCAGTATTTT.